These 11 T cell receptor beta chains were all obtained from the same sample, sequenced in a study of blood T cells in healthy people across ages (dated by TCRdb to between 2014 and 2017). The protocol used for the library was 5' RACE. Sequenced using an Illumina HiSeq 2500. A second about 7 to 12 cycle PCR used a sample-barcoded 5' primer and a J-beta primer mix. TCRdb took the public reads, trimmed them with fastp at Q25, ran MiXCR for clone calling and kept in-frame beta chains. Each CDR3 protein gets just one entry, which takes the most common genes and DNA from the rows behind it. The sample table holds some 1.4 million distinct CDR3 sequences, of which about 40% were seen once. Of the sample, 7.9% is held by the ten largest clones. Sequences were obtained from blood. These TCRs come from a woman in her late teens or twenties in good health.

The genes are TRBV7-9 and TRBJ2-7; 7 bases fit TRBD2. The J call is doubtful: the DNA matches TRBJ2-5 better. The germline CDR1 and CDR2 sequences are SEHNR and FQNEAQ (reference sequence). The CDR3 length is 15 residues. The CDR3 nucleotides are TGTGCCAGCAGCCCCGAGGGAGGGAGCCAAGAGACCCAGTACTTC. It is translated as CASSPEGGSQETQYF.

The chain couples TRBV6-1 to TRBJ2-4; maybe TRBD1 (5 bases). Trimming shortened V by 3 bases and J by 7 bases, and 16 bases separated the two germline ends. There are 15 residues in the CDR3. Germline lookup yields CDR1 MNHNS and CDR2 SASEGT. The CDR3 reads CASSDGLFQGNIQYF. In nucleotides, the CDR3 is TGTGCCAGCAGTGATGGGCTTTTCCAGGGCAACATTCAGTACTTC.

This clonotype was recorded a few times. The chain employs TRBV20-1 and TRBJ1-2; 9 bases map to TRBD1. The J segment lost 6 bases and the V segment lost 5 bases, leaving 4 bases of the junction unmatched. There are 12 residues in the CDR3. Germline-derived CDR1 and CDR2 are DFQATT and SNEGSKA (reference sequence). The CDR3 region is CSARRTGDGYTF. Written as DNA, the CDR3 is TGCAGTGCTCGCCGGACAGGGGATGGCTACACCTTC.

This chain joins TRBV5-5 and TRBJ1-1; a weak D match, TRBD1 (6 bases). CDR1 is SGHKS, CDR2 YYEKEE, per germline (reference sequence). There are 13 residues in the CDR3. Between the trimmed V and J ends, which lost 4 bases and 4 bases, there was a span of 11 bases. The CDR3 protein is CASSPTDSTEAFF. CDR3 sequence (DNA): TGTGCCAGCAGCCCCACGGACAGCACTGAAGCTTTCTTT.

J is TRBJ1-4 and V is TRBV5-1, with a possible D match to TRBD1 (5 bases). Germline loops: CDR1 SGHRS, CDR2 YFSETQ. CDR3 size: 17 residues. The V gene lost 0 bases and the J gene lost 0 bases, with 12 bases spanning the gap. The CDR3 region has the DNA TGCGCCAGCAGCTTGGGGCCAGGGCGCTCAACTAATGAAAAACTGTTTTTT. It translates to CASSLGPGRSTNEKLFF.

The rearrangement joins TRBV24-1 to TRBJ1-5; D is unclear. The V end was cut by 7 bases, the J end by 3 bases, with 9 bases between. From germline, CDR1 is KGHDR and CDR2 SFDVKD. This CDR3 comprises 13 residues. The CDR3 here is CATSPGYNQPQHF. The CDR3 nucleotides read TGTGCCACCAGCCCGGGGTACAATCAGCCCCAGCATTTT.

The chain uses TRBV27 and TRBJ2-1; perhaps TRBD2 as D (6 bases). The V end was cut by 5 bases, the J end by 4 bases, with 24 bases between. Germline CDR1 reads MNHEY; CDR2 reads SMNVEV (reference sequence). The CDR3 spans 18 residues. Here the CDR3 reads CASSRLRDSPTLYNEQFF. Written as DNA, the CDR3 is TGTGCCAGCAGTCGATTGCGGGACTCCCCGACCTTATACAATGAGCAGTTCTTC.

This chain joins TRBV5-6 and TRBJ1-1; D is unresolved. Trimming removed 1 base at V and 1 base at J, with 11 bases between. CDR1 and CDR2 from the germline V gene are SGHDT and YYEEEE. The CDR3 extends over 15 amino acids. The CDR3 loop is CASSLFPPANTEAFF. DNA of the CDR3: TGTGCCAGCAGCTTGTTTCCCCCCGCGAACACTGAAGCTTTCTTT.

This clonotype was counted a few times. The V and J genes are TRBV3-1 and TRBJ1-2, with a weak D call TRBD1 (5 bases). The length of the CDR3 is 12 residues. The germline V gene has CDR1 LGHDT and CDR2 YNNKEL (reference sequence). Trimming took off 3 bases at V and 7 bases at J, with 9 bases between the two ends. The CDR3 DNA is TGTGCCAGCAGCCAGCTTGACAGTGGCTACACCTTC. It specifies CASSQLDSGYTF.

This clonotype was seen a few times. The CDR3 protein is CASSLMSGTGTHYGYTF. CDR3 DNA: TGTGCCAGCAGTTTGATGAGTGGGACAGGGACCCACTATGGCTACACCTTC. The chain is built from TRBV27 and TRBJ1-2; 9 nucleotides agree with TRBD1. V lost 3 bases, J lost 3 bases, and 11 bases stayed unmatched. The CDR3 has 17 amino acids. CDR1 MNHEY and CDR2 SMNVEV come from the germline V gene (reference sequence).

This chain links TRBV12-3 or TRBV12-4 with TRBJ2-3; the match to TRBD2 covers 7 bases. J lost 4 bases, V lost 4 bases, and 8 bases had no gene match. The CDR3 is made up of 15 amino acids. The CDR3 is CASSSSTSRADTQYF. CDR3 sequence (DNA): TGTGCCAGCAGTTCCTCGACTAGCAGGGCAGATACGCAGTATTTT.